The 16 T cell receptor beta chains below come from one sample, sequenced in a study of brain metastases from non-small cell lung cancer. Libraries were prepared by immunoSEQ multiplex PCR; TCRdb keeps only in-frame clonotypes and omits some of them. The sample lists more than 4,000 clones; over 75% were seen once. The material sequenced was tissue from a brain metastasis. These receptors originate from a donor at least 40 years old with non-small cell lung cancer.

The chain has TRBV5-1 and TRBJ2-5, with TRBD1 as a possible D gene (6 bases). This CDR3 spans 14 amino acids. Trimming took off 0 bases at V and 7 bases at J, with 13 bases between the two ends. The germline V gene encodes CDR1 SGHRS and CDR2 YFSETQ. The CDR3 loop reads CASSLAQEQGTQYF. CDR3 nucleotide sequence: TGCGCCAGCAGCTTGGCTCAGGAACAGGGGACCCAGTACTTC.

This clone has just one count. V is TRBV5-1 and J is TRBJ2-7; 9 bases match TRBD1. Germline trimming cut 4 bases from V and 4 bases from J; bases unmatched to any gene: 6. Germline loops: CDR1 SGHRS, CDR2 YFSETQ. The CDR3 has 14 residues. As DNA, the CDR3 is TGCGCCAGCAGCCCGGGGGGACAGGGTTACGAGCAGTACTTC. Its translation is CASSPGGQGYEQYF. The full variable domain, completed using reference TRBV5-1 and TRBJ2-7, is KAGVTQTPRYLIKTRGQQVTLSCSPISGHRSVSWYQQTPGQGLQFLFEYFSETQRNKGNFPGRFSGRQFSNSRSEMNVSTLELGDSALYLCASSPGGQGYEQYFGPGTRLTVT.

This sequence joins TRBV10-2 and TRBJ2-2, with TRBD2 matching 9 bases. V shed 3 bases, J shed 0 bases, and the junction held 5 bases outside the gene matches. Germline V gene data show CDR1 as WSHSY and CDR2 as SAAADI. The CDR3 runs to 17 residues. CDR3 sequence (DNA): TGCGCCAGCAGTGACGGAGCGGGGGGCCCGAACACCGGGGAGCTGTTTTTT. Its translation: CASSDGAGGPNTGELFF.

The CDR3 here is CASSHDGSPNEQFF. In nucleotides, the CDR3 is TGTGCCAGCAGCCATGACGGGAGCCCCAATGAGCAGTTCTTC. V is TRBV16 and J is TRBJ2-1; D is perhaps TRBD2 (6 bases). The CDR3 loop spans 14 amino acids. Germline CDR1 KGHSY, CDR2 FQNENV. Trimming removed 3 bases at V and 6 bases at J, with 12 bases between.

The rearrangement links TRBV19 to TRBJ2-6; D tentatively fits TRBD1 or TRBD2 (6 bases each). This CDR3 is built from 16 residues. Germline loops: CDR1 LNHDA, CDR2 SQIVND (reference sequence). Trimming stripped 7 bases from V and 1 base from J, with 14 bases between. The CDR3 sequence is CASTEQGLSGANVLTF. As DNA, the CDR3 is TGTGCCAGTACGGAACAGGGACTGTCTGGGGCCAACGTCCTGACTTTC.

This sequence joins TRBV29-1 and TRBJ2-1, with D possibly TRBD2 on 5 matching bases. The germline gives CDR1 SQVTM, CDR2 ANQGSEA. Trimming removed 5 bases at V and 10 bases at J, with 15 bases between. The CDR3 length is 12 residues. This chain's CDR3 is CSVTRGFWEQFF. Written as DNA, the CDR3 is TGCAGCGTTACACGGGGTTTTTGGGAGCAGTTCTTC.

This rearrangement joins TRBV6-4 to TRBJ1-1; 12 nucleotides match TRBD1. Germline CDR1 and CDR2: MRHNA and SNTAGT. The V gene end was trimmed by 7 bases and the J gene end by 7 bases; junction bases not matched to a gene: 13. This CDR3 has 16 amino acids. For the CDR3, the DNA is TGTGCCAGCACTCCTAAACCGGGACAGGGGGCCGGTGAAGCTTTCTTT. Protein: CASTPKPGQGAGEAFF.

This clone was picked up one time. The chain joins TRBV7-9 to TRBJ1-1, with TRBD1 as a possible D gene (5 bases). V was cut by 5 bases and J by 4 bases, with 11 bases left in between. The CDR3 is made up of 13 amino acids. Germline CDR1 and CDR2: SEHNR and FQNEAQ (reference sequence). This CDR3 is CASSRGDATEAFF. DNA of the CDR3: TGTGCCAGCAGCCGCGGGGACGCCACTGAAGCTTTCTTT.

In this sample, this clone turned up once. This chain uses TRBV6-5 with TRBJ2-3, with a weak D call TRBD1 (8 bases). Trimming removed 7 bases from V and 5 bases from J, with 16 bases in between. This CDR3 contains 14 residues. Germline CDR1 reads MNHEY; CDR2 reads SVGAGI. CDR3 in amino acids: CASKQGGVRDTQYF. CDR3 nucleotides: TGTGCCAGCAAACAGGGGGGGGTTAGAGATACGCAGTATTTT.

The chain couples TRBV10-3 to TRBJ1-2; D is uncertain. The CDR3 consists of 15 residues. The germline CDR1 and CDR2 sequences are ENHRY and SYGVKD. V was pared by 6 bases and J by 2 bases, with 16 bases between. The CDR3 reads CAIRVGPQPNYGYTF. As DNA, the CDR3 is TGTGCCATCAGGGTAGGTCCCCAGCCGAACTATGGCTACACCTTC.

The rearrangement uses TRBV20-1 and TRBJ2-1; possibly TRBD2 for D (6 bases). V was pared by 3 bases and J by 0 bases, with 15 bases between. Germline assignment: CDR1 DFQATT and CDR2 SNEGSKA (reference sequence). The CDR3 has 16 residues. CDR3 coding DNA: TGCAGTGCTAGTTCGGTGGCGGGAAACTCCTACAATGAGCAGTTCTTC. It specifies CSASSVAGNSYNEQFF.

The chain carries TRBV6-4 and TRBJ2-3; 7 nucleotides match TRBD1. The CDR3 spans 14 residues. V shed 6 bases, J shed 2 bases, and the junction held 5 bases outside the gene matches. From germline, CDR1 is MRHNA and CDR2 SNTAGT. The CDR3 region is CASRGDSPTDTQYF. The CDR3 nucleotides read TGTGCCAGCAGGGGGGACAGCCCCACAGATACGCAGTATTTT.

The rearrangement links TRBV28 to TRBJ2-7, with TRBD1 matching over 8 bases. The CDR3 has 16 residues. After removal of 1 base from V and 1 base from J, the junction contained 6 bases not matched to a gene. Germline-derived CDR1 and CDR2 are MDHEN and SYDVKM. The DNA for the CDR3 is TGTGCCAGCAGTTTATTCCAGGGGGCTCCTTCCTACGAGCAGTACTTC. Protein sequence: CASSLFQGAPSYEQYF.

Points on this clone: One junction end disagrees with the germline gene, perhaps due to a read error. The chain uses TRBV7-2 and TRBJ2-5; D tentatively reads TRBD1 or TRBD2 (6 bases each). The germline gives CDR1 SGHTA, CDR2 FQGNSA. This CDR3 is 15 amino acids long. In nucleotides, the CDR3 is TGTGCCAGCACCTTAGACCCCGGGGGCGGGGAGACCCAGTACTTC. Its protein is CASTLDPGGGETQYF. Full variable domain (rest looked up from reference TRBV7-2 and TRBJ2-5): GAGVSQSPSNKVTEKGKDVELRCDPISGHTALYWYRQSLGQGLEFLIYFQGNSAPDKSGLPSDRFSAERTGGSVSTLTIQRTQQEDSAVYLCASTLDPGGGETQYFGPGTRLLVL.

V is TRBV5-5 and J is TRBJ1-6, with D tentatively TRBD1 (5 bases). Germline CDR1 SGHKS, CDR2 YYEKEE (reference sequence). The CDR3 contains 15 residues. The V end lost 0 bases, the J end lost 7 bases, and 11 bases lay between the germline ends. The CDR3 sequence is CASSLEAGRNSPLHF. The CDR3 nucleotides are TGTGCCAGCAGCTTGGAAGCAGGGCGAAATTCACCCCTCCACTTT.

The chain joins TRBV5-4 to TRBJ2-7; no definite D call. Germline values: CDR1 SGHNT, CDR2 YYREEE (reference sequence). The CDR3 consists of 13 residues. The ends were cut back, 4 bases at V and 6 bases at J, with 14 bases in the middle. The CDR3 here is CASSHRIGSEQYF. The CDR3 nucleotides read TGTGCCAGCAGCCACCGCATCGGTTCCGAGCAGTACTTC.